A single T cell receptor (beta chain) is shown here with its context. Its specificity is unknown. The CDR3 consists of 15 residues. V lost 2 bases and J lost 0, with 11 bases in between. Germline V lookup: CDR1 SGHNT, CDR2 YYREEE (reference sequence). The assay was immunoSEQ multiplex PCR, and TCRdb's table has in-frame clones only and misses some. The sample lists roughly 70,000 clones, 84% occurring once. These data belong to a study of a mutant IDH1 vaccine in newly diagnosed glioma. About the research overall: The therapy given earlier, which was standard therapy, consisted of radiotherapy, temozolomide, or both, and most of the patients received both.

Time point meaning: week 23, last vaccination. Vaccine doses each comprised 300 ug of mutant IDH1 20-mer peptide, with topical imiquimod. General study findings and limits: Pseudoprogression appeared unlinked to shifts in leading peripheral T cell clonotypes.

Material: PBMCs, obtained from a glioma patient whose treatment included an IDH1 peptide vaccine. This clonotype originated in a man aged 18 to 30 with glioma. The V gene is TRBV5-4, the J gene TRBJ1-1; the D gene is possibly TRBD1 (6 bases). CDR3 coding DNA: TGTGCCAGCAGCTTAATGACAGGACTGAACACTGAAGCTTTCTTT. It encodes CASSLMTGLNTEAFF. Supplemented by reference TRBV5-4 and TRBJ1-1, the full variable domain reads ETGVTQSPTHLIKTRGQQVTLRCSSQSGHNTVSWYQQALGQGPQFIFQYYREEENGRGNFPPRFSGLQFPNYSSELNVNALELDDSALYLCASSLMTGLNTEAFFGQGTRLTVV.